This T cell receptor (beta chain) was observed in a study of patients and donors after allogeneic stem cell transplantation. TCRdb fed the RT-PCR reads into MiXCR, producing one record per CDR3 protein. In the table there are tens of thousands of distinct CDR3 sequences, 6.8% of which are singletons. Germline assignment: CDR1 SGHTA and CDR2 FQGNSA. This CDR3 has 13 amino acids. Trimming removed 4 bases at V and 11 bases at J, with 14 bases between. The material sequenced was blood, either unsorted or a sorted T cell fraction (not recorded which). The source is a human donor who was either an allogeneic HSCT recipient or a stem cell or donor lymphocyte infusion donor (not recorded which). It is not recorded whose cells these are; they may come from a transplant donor. V and J are TRBV7-2 and TRBJ1-4; D might be TRBD1 (6 bases). CDR3 DNA sequence: TGTGCCAGCAGCTCAACGGACAGATTCAAACTGTTTTTT. Translation gives CASSSTDRFKLFF. Full variable domain (missing parts from reference TRBV7-2 and TRBJ1-4): GAGVSQSPSNKVTEKGKDVELRCDPISGHTALYWYRQSLGQGLEFLIYFQGNSAPDKSGLPSDRFSAERTGGSVSTLTIQRTQQEDSAVYLCASSSTDRFKLFFGSGTQLSVL.